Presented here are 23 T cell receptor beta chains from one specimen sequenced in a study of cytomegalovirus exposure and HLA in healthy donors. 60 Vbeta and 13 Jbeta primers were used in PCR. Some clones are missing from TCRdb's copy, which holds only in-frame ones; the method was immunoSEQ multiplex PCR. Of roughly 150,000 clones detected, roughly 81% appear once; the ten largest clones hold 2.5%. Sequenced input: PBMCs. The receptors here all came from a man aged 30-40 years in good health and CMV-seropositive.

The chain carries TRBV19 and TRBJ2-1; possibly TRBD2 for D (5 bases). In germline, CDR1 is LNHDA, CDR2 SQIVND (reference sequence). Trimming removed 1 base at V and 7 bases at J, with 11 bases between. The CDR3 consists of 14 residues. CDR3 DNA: TGTGCCAGTAGTATAGCGGGAACGGCGAATGAGCAGTTCTTC. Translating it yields CASSIAGTANEQFF.

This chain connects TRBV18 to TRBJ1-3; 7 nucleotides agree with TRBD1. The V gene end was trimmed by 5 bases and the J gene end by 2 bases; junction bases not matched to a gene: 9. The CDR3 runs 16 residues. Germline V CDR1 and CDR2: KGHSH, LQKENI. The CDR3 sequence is CASSATDRRPGNTIYF. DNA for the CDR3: TGTGCCAGCTCAGCGACGGACAGGCGCCCTGGAAACACCATATATTTT.

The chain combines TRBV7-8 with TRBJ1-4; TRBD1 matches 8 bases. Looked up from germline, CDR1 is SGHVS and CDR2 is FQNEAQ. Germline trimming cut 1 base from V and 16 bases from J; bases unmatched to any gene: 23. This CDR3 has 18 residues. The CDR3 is CASSLEGYPGGRLNSQFF. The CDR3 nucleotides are TGTGCCAGCAGCTTAGAGGGCTACCCAGGGGGCAGGTTAAACTCGCAGTTTTTT.

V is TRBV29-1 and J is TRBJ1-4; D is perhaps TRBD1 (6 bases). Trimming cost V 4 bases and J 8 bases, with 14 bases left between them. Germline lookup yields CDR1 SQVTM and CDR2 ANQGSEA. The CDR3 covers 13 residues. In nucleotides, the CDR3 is TGCAGCGTTGCCGGGACAACTCGGGAAAAACTGTTTTTT. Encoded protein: CSVAGTTREKLFF.

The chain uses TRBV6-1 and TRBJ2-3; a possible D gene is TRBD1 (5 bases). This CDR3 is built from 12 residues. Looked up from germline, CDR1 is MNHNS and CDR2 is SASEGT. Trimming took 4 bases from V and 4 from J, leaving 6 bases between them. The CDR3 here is CASSVQADTQYF. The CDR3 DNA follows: TGTGCCAGCAGTGTACAGGCAGATACGCAGTATTTT.

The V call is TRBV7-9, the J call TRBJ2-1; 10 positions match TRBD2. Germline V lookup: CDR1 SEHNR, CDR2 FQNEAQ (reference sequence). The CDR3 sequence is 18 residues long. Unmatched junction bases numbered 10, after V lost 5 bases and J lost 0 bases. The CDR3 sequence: CASSNLAGDRSSYNEQFF. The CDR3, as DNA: TGTGCCAGCAGCAATCTAGCGGGAGACCGGAGCTCCTACAATGAGCAGTTCTTC.

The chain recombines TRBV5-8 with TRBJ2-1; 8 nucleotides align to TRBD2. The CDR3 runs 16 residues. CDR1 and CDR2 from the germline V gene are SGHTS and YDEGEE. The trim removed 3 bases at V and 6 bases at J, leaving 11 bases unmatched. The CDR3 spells CASSSLPGGLPNEQFF. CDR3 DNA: TGTGCCAGCAGCTCTTTGCCGGGAGGGCTTCCCAATGAGCAGTTCTTC.

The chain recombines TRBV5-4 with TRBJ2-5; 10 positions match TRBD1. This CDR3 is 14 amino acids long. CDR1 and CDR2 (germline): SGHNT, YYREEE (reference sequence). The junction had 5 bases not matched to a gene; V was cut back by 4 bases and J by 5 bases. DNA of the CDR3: TGTGCCAGCAGCCCGGGACAGGGGCAGGAGACCCAGTACTTC. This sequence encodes CASSPGQGQETQYF.

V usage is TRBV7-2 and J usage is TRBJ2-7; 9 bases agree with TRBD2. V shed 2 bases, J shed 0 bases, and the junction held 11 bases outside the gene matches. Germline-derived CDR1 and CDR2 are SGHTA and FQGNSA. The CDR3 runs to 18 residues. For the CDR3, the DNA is TGTGCCAGCAGCTTACGGCAGGGAGGCGGGAGGGGCTCCTACGAGCAGTACTTC. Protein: CASSLRQGGGRGSYEQYF. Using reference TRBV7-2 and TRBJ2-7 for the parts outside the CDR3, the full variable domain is GAGVSQSPSNKVTEKGKDVELRCDPISGHTALYWYRQSLGQGLEFLIYFQGNSAPDKSGLPSDRFSAERTGGSVSTLTIQRTQQEDSAVYLCASSLRQGGGRGSYEQYFGPGTRLTVT.

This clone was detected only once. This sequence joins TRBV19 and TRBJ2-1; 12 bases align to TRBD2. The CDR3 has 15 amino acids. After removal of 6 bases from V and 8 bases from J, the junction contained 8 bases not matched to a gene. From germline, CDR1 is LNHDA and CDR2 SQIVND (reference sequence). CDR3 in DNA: TGTGCCAGTAGCCTGACTAGCGGGAGCGTGGATGAGCAGTTCTTC. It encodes CASSLTSGSVDEQFF.

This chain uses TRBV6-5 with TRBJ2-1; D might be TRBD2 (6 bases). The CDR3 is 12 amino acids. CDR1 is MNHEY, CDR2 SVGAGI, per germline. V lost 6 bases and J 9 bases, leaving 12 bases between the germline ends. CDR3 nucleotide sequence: TGTGCCAGCAGATACGGGGAGGCTGAGCAGTTCTTC. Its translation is CASRYGEAEQFF.

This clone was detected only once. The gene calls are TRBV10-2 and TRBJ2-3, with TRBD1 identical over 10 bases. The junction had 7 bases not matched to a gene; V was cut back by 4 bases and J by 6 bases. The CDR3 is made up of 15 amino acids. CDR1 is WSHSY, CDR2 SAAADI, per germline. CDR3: CASSVDRGALDTQYF. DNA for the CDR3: TGCGCCAGCAGTGTGGACAGGGGGGCCCTGGATACGCAGTATTTT.

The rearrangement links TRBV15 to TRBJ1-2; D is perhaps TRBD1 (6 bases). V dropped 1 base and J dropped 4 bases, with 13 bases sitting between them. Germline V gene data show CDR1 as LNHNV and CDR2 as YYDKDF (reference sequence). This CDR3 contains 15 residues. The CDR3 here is CATSRGTESIYGYTF. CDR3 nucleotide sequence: TGTGCCACCAGCAGAGGGACAGAGTCGATCTATGGCTACACCTTC.

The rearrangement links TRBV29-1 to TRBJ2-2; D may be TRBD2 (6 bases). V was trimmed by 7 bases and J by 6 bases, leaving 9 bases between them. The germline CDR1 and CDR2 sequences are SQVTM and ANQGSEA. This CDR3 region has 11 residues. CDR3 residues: CSAGTPGELFF. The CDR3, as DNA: TGCAGCGCGGGGACTCCCGGGGAGCTGTTTTTT.

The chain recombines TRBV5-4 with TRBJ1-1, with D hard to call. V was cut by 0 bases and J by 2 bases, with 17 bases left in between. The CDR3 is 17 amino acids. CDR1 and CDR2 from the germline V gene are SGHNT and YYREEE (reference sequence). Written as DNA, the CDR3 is TGTGCCAGCAGCTTGGATTTGAGGGAGGGTAAAAACACTGAAGCTTTCTTT. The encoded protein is CASSLDLREGKNTEAFF.

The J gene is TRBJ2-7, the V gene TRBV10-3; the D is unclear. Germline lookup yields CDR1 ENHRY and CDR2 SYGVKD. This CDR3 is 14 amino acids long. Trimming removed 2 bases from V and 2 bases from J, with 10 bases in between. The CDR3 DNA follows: TGTGCCATCAGTGAGGACAAGCCGGCCTACGAGCAGTACGTC. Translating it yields CAISEDKPAYEQYV.

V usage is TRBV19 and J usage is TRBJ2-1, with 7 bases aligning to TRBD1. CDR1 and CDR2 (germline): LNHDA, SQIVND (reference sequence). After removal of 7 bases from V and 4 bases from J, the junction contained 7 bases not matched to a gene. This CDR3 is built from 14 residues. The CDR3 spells CASTEGALYNEQFF. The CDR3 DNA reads TGTGCCAGTACCGAGGGGGCTCTATACAATGAGCAGTTCTTC.

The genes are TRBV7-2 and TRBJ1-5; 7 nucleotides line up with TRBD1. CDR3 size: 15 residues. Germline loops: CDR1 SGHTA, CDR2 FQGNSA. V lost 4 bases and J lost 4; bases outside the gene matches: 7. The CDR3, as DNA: TGTGCCAGCAGCTCGGCGGCAGGGGGTAATCAGCCCCAGCATTTT. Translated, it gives CASSSAAGGNQPQHF. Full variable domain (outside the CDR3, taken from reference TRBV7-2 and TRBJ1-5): GAGVSQSPSNKVTEKGKDVELRCDPISGHTALYWYRQSLGQGLEFLIYFQGNSAPDKSGLPSDRFSAERTGGSVSTLTIQRTQQEDSAVYLCASSSAAGGNQPQHFGDGTRLSIL.

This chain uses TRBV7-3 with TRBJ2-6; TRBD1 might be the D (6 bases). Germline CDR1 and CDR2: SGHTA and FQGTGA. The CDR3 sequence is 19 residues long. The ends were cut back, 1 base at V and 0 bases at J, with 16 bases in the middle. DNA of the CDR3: TGTGCCAGCAGCTTAAGGGGTTGGGACACAAGCTCTGGGGCCAACGTCCTGACTTTC. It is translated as CASSLRGWDTSSGANVLTF. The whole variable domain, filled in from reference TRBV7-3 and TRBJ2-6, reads GAGVSQTPSNKVTEKGKYVELRCDPISGHTALYWYRQSLGQGPEFLIYFQGTGAADDSGLPNDRFFAVRPEGSVSTLKIQRTERGDSAVYLCASSLRGWDTSSGANVLTFGAGSRLTVL.

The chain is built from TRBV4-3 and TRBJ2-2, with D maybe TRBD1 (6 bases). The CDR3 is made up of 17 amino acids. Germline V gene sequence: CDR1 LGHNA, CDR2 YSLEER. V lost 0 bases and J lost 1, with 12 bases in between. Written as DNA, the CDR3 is TGCGCCAGCAGCCAAGAGAGGGGACACCTGAACACCGGGGAGCTGTTTTTT. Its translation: CASSQERGHLNTGELFF.

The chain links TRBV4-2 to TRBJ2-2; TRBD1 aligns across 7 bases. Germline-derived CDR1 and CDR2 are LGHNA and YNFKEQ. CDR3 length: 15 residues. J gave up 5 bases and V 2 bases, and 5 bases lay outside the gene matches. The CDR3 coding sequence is TGTGCCAGCAGCCAACGGGACAGCGTAACCGGGGAGCTGTTTTTT. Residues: CASSQRDSVTGELFF.

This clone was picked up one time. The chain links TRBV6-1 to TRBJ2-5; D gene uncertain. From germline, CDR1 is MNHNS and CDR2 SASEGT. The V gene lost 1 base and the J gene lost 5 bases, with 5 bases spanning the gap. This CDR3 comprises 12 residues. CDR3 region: CASSEVYETQYF. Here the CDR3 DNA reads TGTGCCAGCAGTGAAGTTTATGAGACCCAGTACTTC.

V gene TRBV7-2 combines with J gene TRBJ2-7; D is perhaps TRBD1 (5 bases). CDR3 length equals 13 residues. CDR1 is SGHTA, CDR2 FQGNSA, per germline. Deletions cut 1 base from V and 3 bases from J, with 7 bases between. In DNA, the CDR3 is TGTGCCAGCAGCTTAGACAGGAACTACGAGCAGTACTTC. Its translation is CASSLDRNYEQYF.